This record covers a single T cell receptor (beta chain). Its target antigen remains unknown. No base quality values were provided; no much bigger clone lies one nucleotide off. CDR1 KGHSH and CDR2 LQKENI are derived from the germline V gene. Trimming leaves V shorter by 6 bases and J shorter by 7 bases, with the junction holding 6 bases beyond the gene matches. The CDR3 holds 13 amino acids from the cysteine to the phenylalanine. Just CDR3 DNA is preserved here, 39 bases in frame from base 1. The sample belongs to a study of blood T cell repertoires in COVID-19 (dated by TCRdb to between 2020 and 2021). Concerning the study at large: Samples from collaborators originated in the United States, Italy and Spain and spanned both the acute and convalescent phases of COVID-19. HLA class I and class II types, where available, came from metadata supplied by the sample provider rather than from assay-based typing. The repertoires were released in a freely available public database meant as a resource for research on the immune response to SARS-CoV-2. The samples were drawn from two sources: the first 160 participants of the ongoing ImmuneRACE study, and 1,254 subjects contributed by 6 global collaborators. The material from the prospective study consisted of cDNA or gDNA derived from T cells, B-cell-depleted T cells, or PBMCs. Nearly every sample came with metadata listing a de-identified subject ID, COVID-19 status, age in years and sex. The dataset comprised deeply sampled blood TCRbeta repertoires from subjects exposed to, actively infected with, or recovered from COVID-19.

TCRbeta CDR3 regions were amplified from genomic DNA by means of the immunoSEQ Assay, a bias-controlled multiplex PCR. On the authors' methods: Nucleated cell counts per sample were estimated from amplification of reference gene primers within the assay. Sequence reads were collapsed and filtered to measure the absolute abundance of every unique TCRbeta CDR3 rearrangement. For each sample, productive Simpson clonality was calculated by taking the square root of Simpson's diversity index across productive rearrangements. This immuneACCESS table, as held by TCRdb, lists in-frame sequences with V and J called but not all clones. Of the missing ones, under half trace to an unresolved V gene in checked studies; the others have no known cause. That table is the source of V, J and clone size, and D and trimming were worked out from the DNA. The sample table contains 150,000 to 200,000 clones; only one count was recorded for approximately 80% of them. The biggest ten clones account for under 15% of the sample.

Study-wide conclusions, independent of this receptor: The quantity of clinical and demographic metadata differed by source and by participant and was supplied without curation.

Enrolling through a virtual design, the prospective study's participants ranged in age from roughly 18 to 100 years and lived across around 25 United States geographic areas. To assign participants to cohorts, the prospective study relied on clinical history that participants themselves reported in a screening survey and a study questionnaire. ImmuneRACE Cohort 3 recovered participants were defined by two consecutive negative NP/OP PCR tests, healthcare professional clearance, or symptom resolution. In the prospective study, mobile phlebotomists collected whole blood, serum and a nasopharyngeal or oropharyngeal swab from each participant. Additional blood draws and questionnaires over a roughly two-month period could optionally be provided by prospective study participants. Before DNA extraction, prospective study blood samples were shipped either frozen or at room temperature.

The chain is encoded by TRBV18 joined to TRBJ2-5; 9 bases in the middle match TRBD2. The receptor comes from a woman in her sixties or seventies who had recovered from COVID-19. The specimen sequenced was PBMCs or T cells enriched from blood (not recorded which). The CDR3: CASSQGLAGTQYF. The DNA sequence is TGTGCCAGCTCCCAGGGACTAGCCGGGACCCAGTACTTC.